The T cell receptor beta chain under discussion was sequenced for a study of T cells in Graves' hyperthyroidism and ophthalmopathy. Study context: Peripheral blood collection took place at initial diagnosis, before any treatment.

Many counts were recorded for this clonotype. Amplification of TCR beta CDR3 regions was performed using RNA transcripts as template. HTBI primers were employed in a first-round RT-PCR of the TCR CDR3. TCRdb analysed the multiplex PCR reads with MiXCR anew, one entry per CDR3 protein. The data contain some 570,000 distinct CDR3 sequences, approximately 17% of them singletons. The sequencing input was blood. The sequence came from a woman between 18 and 30 years old with Graves' ophthalmopathy.

The CDR3 bases are TGTGCCAGCTCCCGGACGGAGCCTTATCGAGAAGCTTTCTTT. Protein: CASSRTEPYREAFF. V gene TRBV18 combines with J gene TRBJ1-1; D is unclear. The germline CDR1 and CDR2 sequences are KGHSH and LQKENI. V lost 6 bases, J lost 8 bases, and 19 bases lay in between. The CDR3 consists of 14 residues.